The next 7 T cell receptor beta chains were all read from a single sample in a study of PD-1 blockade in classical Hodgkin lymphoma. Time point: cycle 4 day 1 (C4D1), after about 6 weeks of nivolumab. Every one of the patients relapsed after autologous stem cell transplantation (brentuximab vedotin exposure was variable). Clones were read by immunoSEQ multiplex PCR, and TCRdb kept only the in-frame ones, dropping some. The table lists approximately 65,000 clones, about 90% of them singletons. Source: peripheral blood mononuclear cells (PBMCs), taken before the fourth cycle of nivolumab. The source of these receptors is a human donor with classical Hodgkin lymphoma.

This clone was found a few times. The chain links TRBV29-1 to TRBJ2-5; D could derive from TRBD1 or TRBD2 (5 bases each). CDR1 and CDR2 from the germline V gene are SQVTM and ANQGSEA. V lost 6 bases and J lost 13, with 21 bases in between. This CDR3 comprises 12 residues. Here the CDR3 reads CSVPGPLPSRYF. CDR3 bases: TGCAGCGTCCCGGGACCACTGCCCAGTCGGTACTTC.

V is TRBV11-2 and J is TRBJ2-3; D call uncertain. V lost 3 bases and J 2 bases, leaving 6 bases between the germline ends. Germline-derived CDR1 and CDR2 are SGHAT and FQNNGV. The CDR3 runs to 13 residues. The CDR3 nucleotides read TGTGCCAGCAGCTTCCTCTACACAGATACGCAGTATTTT. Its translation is CASSFLYTDTQYF.

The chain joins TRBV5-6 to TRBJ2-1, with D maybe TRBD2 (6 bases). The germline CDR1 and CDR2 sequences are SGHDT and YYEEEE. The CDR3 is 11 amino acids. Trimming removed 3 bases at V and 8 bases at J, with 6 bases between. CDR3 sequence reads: CASSWRDEQFF. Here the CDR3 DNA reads TGTGCCAGCAGCTGGAGGGATGAGCAGTTCTTC.

CDR3 coding DNA: TGTGCCAGCAGGCCTCCCGGGCCCACTTATGGCTACACCTTC. Translated: CASRPPGPTYGYTF. The rearrangement joins TRBV6-5 to TRBJ1-2, with D uncertain. This CDR3 is built from 14 residues. CDR1 and CDR2 from the germline V gene are MNHEY and SVGAGI. The V end was cut by 6 bases, the J end by 5 bases, with 16 bases between.

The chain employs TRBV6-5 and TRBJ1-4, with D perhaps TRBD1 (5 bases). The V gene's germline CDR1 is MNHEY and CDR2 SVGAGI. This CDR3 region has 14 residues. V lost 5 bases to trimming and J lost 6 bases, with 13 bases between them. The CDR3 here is CASSIAQGDEKLFF. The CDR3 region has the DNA TGTGCCAGCAGTATAGCCCAGGGCGATGAAAAACTGTTTTTT.

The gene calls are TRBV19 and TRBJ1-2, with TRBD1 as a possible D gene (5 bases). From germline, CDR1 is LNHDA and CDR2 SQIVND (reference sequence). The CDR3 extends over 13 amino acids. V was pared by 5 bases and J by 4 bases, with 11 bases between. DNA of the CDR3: TGTGCCAGTAGTCAGGGAAATCTCTATGGCTACACCTTC. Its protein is CASSQGNLYGYTF.

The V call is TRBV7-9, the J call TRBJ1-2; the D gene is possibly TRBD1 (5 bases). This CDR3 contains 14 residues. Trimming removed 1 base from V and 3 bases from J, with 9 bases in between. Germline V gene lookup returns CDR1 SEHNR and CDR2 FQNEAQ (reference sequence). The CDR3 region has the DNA TGTGCCAGCAGCTTAGAGGGGAATTACTATGGCTACACCTTC. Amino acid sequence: CASSLEGNYYGYTF.